A selection of T cell receptor beta chains follows, all from one sample in a study of cytomegalovirus exposure and HLA in healthy donors. Produced via immunoSEQ multiplex PCR; TCRdb's table is partial and in-frame only. The sample records around 150,000 clones, roughly 70% being singletons. Sequenced: PBMCs. The origin of the receptors is a woman aged 35 to 49 in good health and CMV-seropositive. The conserved cysteine and the conserved F or W are not part of the CDR3 here. Each record gives: J gene, V gene, CDR3 protein.

>TRBJ1-2|TRBV27
ASSPLGRNYGYT
>TRBJ1-5|TRBV7-8
ASSLGRTGNQPQH
>TRBJ2-2|TRBV28
ASRRGLAGVEGELF
>TRBJ1-5|TRBV5-4
ASSHTGDWGGPQH
>TRBJ2-1|TRBV10-3
AISASGGDSEQF
>TRBJ1-2|TRBV6-6
ASSYSVDRGYGYT
>TRBJ2-5|TRBV7-7
ASSLGGDRGETQY
>TRBJ2-7|TRBV6-1
ASSEELDNSYEQY
>TRBJ2-7|TRBV5-1
ASSSGTGSYEQY
>TRBJ1-4|TRBV5-6
ASSFRSGANEKLF
>TRBJ2-2|TRBV9
ASSVGGGTGELF
>TRBJ1-2|TRBV4-1
ASSQRVSDYGYT
>TRBJ1-1|TRBV6-5
ASSYGTGGWEAF
>TRBJ2-4|TRBV9
ASSPPLTGGVNIQY
>TRBJ2-3|TRBV7-3
ASSRGRTDTQY
>TRBJ1-2|TRBV7-2
ASSSSGTTTGYP
>TRBJ1-1|TRBV5-4
ASSLELSGSRAF
>TRBJ1-2|TRBV6-5
ASKGDRVYDQGYP
>TRBJ2-3|TRBV21-1
ASSNYGDTQY
>TRBJ1-4|TRBV27
ASSLSLSNEKLF
>TRBJ1-3|TRBV28
ASSWDSALSGNTIY
>TRBJ2-7|TRBV6-5
ASSLASSCEQY
>TRBJ2-7|TRBV5-8
ASPKSLAGLSLY
>TRBJ2-2|TRBV4-3
ASSHLQGRADTGELF
>TRBJ1-2|TRBV28
ASSYSGTIFLFRPYGYT
>TRBJ2-7|TRBV25-1
ASSAWSGTPSYEQY
>TRBJ2-3|TRBV5-1
ASSLGLAVFTDTQY
>TRBJ1-2|TRBV4-2
ASSQDDRDGYT
>TRBJ1-1|TRBV6-5
ASSYSSNRDTEAF
>TRBJ1-2|TRBV10-3
AISEQEGVDGYT
>TRBJ2-7|TRBV6-5
ASHPLSLSYEQY
>TRBJ2-2|TRBV7-3
ASSLSGNTGELF